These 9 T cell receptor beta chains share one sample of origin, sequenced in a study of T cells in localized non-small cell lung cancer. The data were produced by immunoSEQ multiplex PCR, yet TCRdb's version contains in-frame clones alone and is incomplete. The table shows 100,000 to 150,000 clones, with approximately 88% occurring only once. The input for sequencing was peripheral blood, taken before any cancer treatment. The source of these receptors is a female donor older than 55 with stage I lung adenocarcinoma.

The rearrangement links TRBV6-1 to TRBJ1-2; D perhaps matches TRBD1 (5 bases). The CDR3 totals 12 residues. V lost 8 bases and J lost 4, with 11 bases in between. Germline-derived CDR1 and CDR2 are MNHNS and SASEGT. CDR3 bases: TGTGCCAGCTCACCGGGACCCTATGGCTACACCTTC. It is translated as CASSPGPYGYTF.

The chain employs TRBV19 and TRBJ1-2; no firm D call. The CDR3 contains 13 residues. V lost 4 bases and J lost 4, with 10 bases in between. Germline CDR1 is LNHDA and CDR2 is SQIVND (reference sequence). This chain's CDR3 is CASSNTAAYGYTF. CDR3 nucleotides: TGTGCCAGTAGTAATACAGCTGCCTATGGCTACACCTTC.

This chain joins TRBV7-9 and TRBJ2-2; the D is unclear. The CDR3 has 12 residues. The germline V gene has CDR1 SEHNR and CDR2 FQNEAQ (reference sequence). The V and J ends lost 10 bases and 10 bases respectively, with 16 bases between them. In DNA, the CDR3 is TGTGCCACCCAAAATGAGAAGTCGGAGCTGTTTTTT. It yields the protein CATQNEKSELFF.

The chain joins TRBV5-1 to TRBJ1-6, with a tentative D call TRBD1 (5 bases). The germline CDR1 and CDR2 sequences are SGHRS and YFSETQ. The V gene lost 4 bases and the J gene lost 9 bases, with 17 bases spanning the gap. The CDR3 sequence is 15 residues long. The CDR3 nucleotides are TGCGCCAGCAGCGGGGACTCCACAGGCATTTCACCCCTCCACTTT. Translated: CASSGDSTGISPLHF. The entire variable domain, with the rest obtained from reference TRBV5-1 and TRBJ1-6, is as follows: KAGVTQTPRYLIKTRGQQVTLSCSPISGHRSVSWYQQTPGQGLQFLFEYFSETQRNKGNFPGRFSGRQFSNSRSEMNVSTLELGDSALYLCASSGDSTGISPLHFGNGTRLTVT.

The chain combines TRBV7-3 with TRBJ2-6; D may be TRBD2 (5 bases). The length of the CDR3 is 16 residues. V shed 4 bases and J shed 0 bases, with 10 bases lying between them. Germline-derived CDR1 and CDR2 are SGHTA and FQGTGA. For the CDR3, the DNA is TGTGCCAGCAGCTCGGACGGGATCTCTGGGGCCAACGTCCTGACTTTC. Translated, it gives CASSSDGISGANVLTF.

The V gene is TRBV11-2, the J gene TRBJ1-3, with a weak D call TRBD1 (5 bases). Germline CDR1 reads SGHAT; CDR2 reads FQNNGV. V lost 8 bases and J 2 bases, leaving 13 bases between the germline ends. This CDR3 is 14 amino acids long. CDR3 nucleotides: TGTGCCAGCGGCCCACGGGGGGCTGGAAACACCATATATTTT. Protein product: CASGPRGAGNTIYF.

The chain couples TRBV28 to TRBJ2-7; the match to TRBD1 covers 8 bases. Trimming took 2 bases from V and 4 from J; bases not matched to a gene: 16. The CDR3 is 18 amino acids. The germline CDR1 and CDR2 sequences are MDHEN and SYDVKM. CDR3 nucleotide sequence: TGTGCCAGCAGTTTAAAATCCCCCCTCAGGGGGCCCCTATACGAGCAGTACTTC. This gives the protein CASSLKSPLRGPLYEQYF.

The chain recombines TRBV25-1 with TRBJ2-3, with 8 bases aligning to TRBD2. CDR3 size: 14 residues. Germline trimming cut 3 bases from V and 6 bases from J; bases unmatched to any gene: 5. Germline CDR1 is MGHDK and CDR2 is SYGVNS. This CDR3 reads CASSESGRTDTQYF. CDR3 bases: TGTGCCAGCAGTGAGAGCGGGAGAACTGATACGCAGTATTTT.

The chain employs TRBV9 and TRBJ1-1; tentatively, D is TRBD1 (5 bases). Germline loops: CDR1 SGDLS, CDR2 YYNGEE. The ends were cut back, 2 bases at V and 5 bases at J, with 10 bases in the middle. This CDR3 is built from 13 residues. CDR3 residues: CASSVRGGTEAFF. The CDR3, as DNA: TGTGCCAGCAGCGTGAGGGGTGGGACTGAAGCTTTCTTT.